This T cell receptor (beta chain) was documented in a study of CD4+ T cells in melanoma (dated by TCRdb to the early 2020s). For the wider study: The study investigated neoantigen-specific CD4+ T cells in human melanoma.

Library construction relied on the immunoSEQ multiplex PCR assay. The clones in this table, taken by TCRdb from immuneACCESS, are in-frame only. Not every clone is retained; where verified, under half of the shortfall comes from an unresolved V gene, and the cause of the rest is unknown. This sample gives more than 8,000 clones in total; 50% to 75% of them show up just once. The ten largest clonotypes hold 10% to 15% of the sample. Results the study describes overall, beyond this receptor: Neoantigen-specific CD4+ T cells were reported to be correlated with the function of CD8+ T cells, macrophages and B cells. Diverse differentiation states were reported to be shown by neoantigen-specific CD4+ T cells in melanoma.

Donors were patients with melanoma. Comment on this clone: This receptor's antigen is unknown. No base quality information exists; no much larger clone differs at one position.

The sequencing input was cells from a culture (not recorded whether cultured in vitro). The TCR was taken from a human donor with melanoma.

CDR3 loop: CASSQFRTDTQYF. The DNA sequence follows: TGTGCCAGCAGCCAATTTAGAACAGATACGCAGTATTTT. The V gene is TRBV14 and the J gene is TRBJ2-3; no D gene can be assigned with confidence. Based on the germline V gene, the CDR1 and CDR2 sequences are SGHDN and FVKESK. V loses 2 bases, J loses 3 bases, and the germline ends lie 6 bases apart. The CDR3 runs 13 residues from the cysteine to the phenylalanine. The only DNA kept is the CDR3, 39 bases in frame from the first base. The CDR3, completed at both ends by the reference TRBV14 and TRBJ2-3 genes, gives the full variable domain EAGVTQFPSHSVIEKGQTVTLRCDPISGHDNLYWYRRVMGKEIKFLLHFVKESKQDESGMPNNRFLAERTGGTYSTLKVQPAELEDSGVYFCASSQFRTDTQYFGPGTRLTVL.